This TCR beta chain was obtained from a study of CD8 T cells in ankylosing spondylitis. To note about this clonotype: Its antigen remains unknown.

TCRdb itself ran the 5' RACE reads through MiXCR, one entry per CDR3 protein. This sample has around 430,000 distinct CDR3 sequences; 17% occur once, and the top ten carry 0.85% to 1.3%. Study-level findings and limits: A TCR beta motif of seven or eight highly homologous variants appeared characteristic of ankylosing spondylitis blood.

The ends lost 6 bases at V and 4 bases at J; junction bases unmatched: 5. CDR1 is ENHRY, CDR2 SYGVKD, per germline. The CDR3 loop spans 13 amino acids. Material for sequencing was blood, either unsorted or a sorted T cell fraction (not recorded which). The source is a male donor with ankylosing spondylitis. The rearrangement uses TRBV10-3 and TRBJ2-7; 8 bases agree with TRBD2. CDR3 amino acids: CAIRSGTRYEQYF. DNA of the CDR3: TGTGCCATCAGGTCCGGGACTAGATACGAGCAGTACTTC.